Following are 28 T cell receptor beta chains from one sample sequenced in a study of cytomegalovirus exposure and HLA in healthy donors. PCR primers comprised 60 Vbeta and 13 Jbeta primers. TCRdb's copy holds only in-frame clones and misses some; the assay was immunoSEQ multiplex PCR. The sample includes roughly 200,000 clones. The specimen sequenced was PBMCs. The source is a man under 40 in good health and CMV-seronegative.

This chain connects TRBV10-2 to TRBJ2-1; TRBD2 matches at 14 bases. This CDR3 spans 17 amino acids. With 3 bases clipped from V and 7 bases from J, the junction kept 8 bases outside the gene matches. Germline V CDR1 and CDR2: WSHSY, SAAADI. Here the CDR3 reads CASSDVIGTSGRNEQFF. The CDR3 DNA follows: TGCGCCAGCAGTGACGTTATAGGGACTAGCGGGAGAAATGAGCAGTTCTTC.

V and J are TRBV6-1 and TRBJ2-7, with 14 bases identical to TRBD2. After removal of 7 bases from V and 3 bases from J, the junction contained 5 bases not matched to a gene. Germline V gives CDR1 MNHNS, CDR2 SASEGT. This CDR3 has 15 residues. As DNA, the CDR3 is TGTGCCAGCATATTAGGGACTAGCGGGAGCTACGAGCAGTACTTC. Encoded protein: CASILGTSGSYEQYF.

V is TRBV10-1 and J is TRBJ2-3, with 9 bases fitting TRBD2. Trimming at V came to 7 bases and at J to 2 bases, leaving 10 bases not matched to a gene. The CDR3 length is 16 residues. Per the germline V gene, CDR1 is WNHNN and CDR2 is SYGVQD (reference sequence). The CDR3 is CASNPTSGVFTDTQYF. For the CDR3, the DNA is TGCGCCAGCAACCCGACTAGCGGAGTCTTCACAGATACGCAGTATTTT.

The genes are TRBV12-5 and TRBJ2-3, with unresolved D. The CDR3 is made up of 13 amino acids. Germline lookup yields CDR1 LGHNT and CDR2 FRNRAP. V gave up 1 base and J gave up 3 bases, with 5 bases separating them. The CDR3 DNA follows: TGTGCTAGTGGTTTGGCTACTACAGATACGCAGTATTTT. Encoded protein: CASGLATTDTQYF.

The V gene is TRBV5-5, the J gene TRBJ2-2; TRBD2 might be the D (5 bases). There are 12 residues in the CDR3. CDR1 and CDR2 from the germline V gene are SGHKS and YYEKEE (reference sequence). The V end was cut by 4 bases, the J end by 6 bases, with 7 bases between. CDR3 bases: TGTGCCAGCAGCGCGGGTGCCGGGGAGCTGTTTTTT. Protein product: CASSAGAGELFF.

The chain combines TRBV5-1 with TRBJ2-7, with 7 bases lining up with TRBD1. The V gene end was trimmed by 5 bases and the J gene end by 3 bases; junction bases not matched to a gene: 14. Per the germline V gene, CDR1 is SGHRS and CDR2 is YFSETQ. The CDR3 spans 16 residues. The DNA of the CDR3 is TGCGCCAGCAGTTACGACAGGGTGGGGGTACACTACGAGCAGTACTTC. It codes for CASSYDRVGVHYEQYF.

The chain joins TRBV4-2 to TRBJ2-5; 10 positions match TRBD1. The J call may be wrong; the DNA end is better matched by TRBJ2-7. The germline CDR1 and CDR2 sequences are LGHNA and YNFKEQ. The CDR3 totals 16 residues. DNA of the CDR3: TGTGCCAGCAGCCAAGATGCAGGACAGGGGGTCTACGAGCAGTACTTC. Protein sequence: CASSQDAGQGVYEQYF.

The CDR3 spells CASSRDISYEQYF. The CDR3 DNA reads TGCGCCAGCAGCCGGGACATATCCTACGAGCAGTACTTC. This sequence joins TRBV5-1 and TRBJ2-7; TRBD1 is a possible D gene (6 bases). This CDR3 contains 13 residues. Trimming left V 4 bases short and J 1 base short, with 9 bases between. Germline V lookup: CDR1 SGHRS, CDR2 YFSETQ.

The gene calls are TRBV7-6 and TRBJ1-4, with TRBD1 matching 8 bases. Germline V CDR1 and CDR2: SGHVS, FNYEAQ. The V gene end was trimmed by 2 bases and the J gene end by 8 bases; junction bases not matched to a gene: 4. The CDR3 loop spans 14 amino acids. The CDR3 is CASSLTGGQEKLFF. Written as DNA, the CDR3 is TGTGCCAGCAGCTTAACAGGGGGACAGGAAAAACTGTTTTTT.

The rearrangement links TRBV6-4 to TRBJ1-1; possible D gene TRBD1, 5 bases. Germline loops: CDR1 MRHNA, CDR2 SNTAGT. CDR3 length equals 12 residues. The germline V and J ends were trimmed by 2 bases and 7 bases, with 8 bases remaining between them. CDR3 protein: CASSDSGGEAFF. The DNA of the CDR3 is TGTGCCAGCAGTGACAGCGGGGGTGAAGCTTTCTTT.

This chain connects TRBV30 to TRBJ2-3; 9 bases align to TRBD2. The V segment lost 1 base and the J segment 0 bases; nucleotides outside the gene matches: 5. The CDR3 covers 16 residues. Germline V gene lookup returns CDR1 GTSNPN and CDR2 SVGIG (reference sequence). The CDR3 is CAWSGLAGTSTDTQYF. The CDR3 DNA is TGTGCCTGGAGTGGGCTAGCGGGGACTAGCACAGATACGCAGTATTTT.

The CDR3 loop is CASSLTGGWGTEAFF. As DNA, the CDR3 is TGTGCCAGCAGTCTTACAGGGGGCTGGGGCACTGAAGCTTTCTTT. J is TRBJ1-1 and V is TRBV27; 9 bases line up with TRBD1. In germline, CDR1 is MNHEY, CDR2 SMNVEV (reference sequence). After removal of 5 bases from V and 4 bases from J, the junction contained 8 bases not matched to a gene. The CDR3 covers 15 residues.

This chain links TRBV19 with TRBJ2-3; the D gene is possibly TRBD2 (5 bases). Germline V lookup: CDR1 LNHDA, CDR2 SQIVND (reference sequence). Trimming pared 7 bases from V and 4 bases from J, leaving 15 bases between. The CDR3 runs 14 residues. This chain's CDR3 is CASTSVAGSDTQYF. The DNA of the CDR3 is TGTGCCAGTACCTCAGTGGCGGGTTCAGATACGCAGTATTTT.

For the CDR3, the DNA is TGTGCCAGCAGCTTAGCCTCGTGGGGCGGTGGCTACACCTTC. This encodes CASSLASWGGGYTF. This sequence joins TRBV7-9 and TRBJ1-2; weak D call: TRBD1 (5 bases). V shed 0 bases and J shed 7 bases, with 12 bases lying between them. The germline gives CDR1 SEHNR, CDR2 FQNEAQ (reference sequence). This CDR3 spans 14 amino acids. The full variable domain, rest sourced from reference TRBV7-9 and TRBJ1-2, is DTGVSQNPRHKITKRGQNVTFRCDPISEHNRLYWYRQTLGQGPEFLTYFQNEAQLEKSRLLSDRFSAERPKGSFSTLEIQRTEQGDSAMYLCASSLASWGGGYTFGSGTRLTVV.

The rearrangement links TRBV6-5 to TRBJ2-1, with 12 bases fitting TRBD2. V shed 2 bases and J 3 bases; nucleotides not matched to a gene: 2. Germline V gene lookup returns CDR1 MNHEY and CDR2 SVGAGI. This CDR3 is 16 amino acids long. The CDR3 sequence: CASSYATSGSYNEQFF. CDR3 DNA: TGTGCCAGCAGTTACGCGACTAGCGGGAGCTACAATGAGCAGTTCTTC.

The V gene is TRBV19, the J gene TRBJ1-3, with a tentative D call TRBD1 (6 bases). Germline V lookup: CDR1 LNHDA, CDR2 SQIVND (reference sequence). Trimming pared 7 bases from V and 7 bases from J, leaving 17 bases between. The CDR3 loop spans 14 amino acids. The CDR3 region is CASTRQGSSNTIYF. Here the CDR3 DNA reads TGTGCCAGTACTCGGCAGGGGTCGAGCAACACCATATATTTT.

The chain employs TRBV6-5 and TRBJ2-1; 11 bases align to TRBD2. The CDR3 consists of 16 residues. The germline V gene has CDR1 MNHEY and CDR2 SVGAGI. With 0 bases clipped from V and 2 bases from J, the junction kept 0 bases outside the gene matches. CDR3 coding DNA: TGTGCCAGCAGTTACTCTAGCGGGGGGGCCTACAATGAGCAGTTCTTC. This translates into CASSYSSGGAYNEQFF.

This chain uses TRBV7-2 with TRBJ2-7; 7 bases map to TRBD1. Germline values: CDR1 SGHTA, CDR2 FQGNSA. V was pared by 6 bases and J by 5 bases, with 7 bases of the junction left unmatched. The length of the CDR3 is 13 residues. The CDR3 nucleotides are TGTGCCAGCAGACCCAAAGGGGGCCACGAGCAGTACTTC. Translation gives CASRPKGGHEQYF.

The chain uses TRBV13 and TRBJ2-3; TRBD1 aligns across 8 bases. Losses at the gene ends were 0 bases for V and 5 bases for J; bases not matched to a gene: 10. CDR1 and CDR2 (germline): PRHDT, FYEKMQ (reference sequence). The CDR3 contains 17 residues. The CDR3 DNA reads as TGTGCCAGCAGCTTAGGTCGTGGCAGGGGGCCTGGAGATACGCAGTATTTT. Protein product: CASSLGRGRGPGDTQYF.

The chain employs TRBV18 and TRBJ1-4; the D gene is possibly TRBD1 (5 bases). The CDR3 is made up of 14 amino acids. Germline V gene data show CDR1 as KGHSH and CDR2 as LQKENI. V lost 2 bases and J lost 8, with 12 bases in between. CDR3 sequence reads: CASSPENGGEKLFF. The CDR3 DNA reads TGTGCCAGCTCACCAGAAAACGGGGGGGAAAAACTGTTTTTT.

The chain joins TRBV6-5 to TRBJ2-7; 8 bases are shared with TRBD2. The CDR3 is 15 amino acids. Trimming took 6 bases from V and 2 from J; bases not matched to a gene: 9. Germline V lookup: CDR1 MNHEY, CDR2 SVGAGI. CDR3 in DNA: TGTGCCAGCAGGTCTAATGCGGGGGGCCCCTACGAGCAGTACTTC. Translation: CASRSNAGGPYEQYF.

The chain carries TRBV27 and TRBJ1-5; 9 bases match TRBD1. V lost 5 bases to trimming and J lost 2 bases; unmatched junction nucleotides: 1. Germline V lookup: CDR1 MNHEY, CDR2 SMNVEV (reference sequence). The CDR3 totals 14 residues. As DNA, the CDR3 is TGTGCCAGCAGTCGGGACAGGGGCAATCAGCCCCAGCATTTT. Translated: CASSRDRGNQPQHF.

The chain uses TRBV19 and TRBJ2-7; TRBD2 matches 11 bases. Germline V gives CDR1 LNHDA, CDR2 SQIVND (reference sequence). Losses at the gene ends were 4 bases for V and 9 bases for J; bases not matched to a gene: 2. This CDR3 comprises 12 residues. DNA of the CDR3: TGTGCCAGTAGTAGTCTAGCGGGGGGGCAGTACTTC. It translates to CASSSLAGGQYF.

The genes are TRBV30 and TRBJ1-2; 9 bases are a match to TRBD1. This CDR3 is 16 amino acids long. Trimming cost V 3 bases and J 0 bases; bases outside gene matches: 8. Germline V gives CDR1 GTSNPN, CDR2 SVGIG (reference sequence). This CDR3 is CAWRTAGQGANYGYTF. For the CDR3, the DNA is TGTGCCTGGAGAACAGCGGGACAGGGTGCTAACTATGGCTACACCTTC. The variable domain in full, completed from reference TRBV30 and TRBJ1-2, reads SQTIHQWPATLVQPVGSPLSLECTVEGTSNPNLYWYRQAAGRGLQLLFYSVGIGQISSEVPQNLSASRPQDRQFILSSKKLLLSDSGFYLCAWRTAGQGANYGYTFGSGTRLTVV.

This chain links TRBV5-4 with TRBJ2-3, with TRBD2 identical over 11 bases. From germline, CDR1 is SGHNT and CDR2 YYREEE (reference sequence). V lost 4 bases to trimming and J lost 0 bases; unmatched junction nucleotides: 4. The CDR3 covers 16 residues. CDR3: CASSQGLAVSTDTQYF. CDR3 bases: TGTGCCAGCAGCCAGGGACTAGCGGTGAGCACAGATACGCAGTATTTT.

The V gene is TRBV5-1, the J gene TRBJ1-1; D not certain. V gave up 1 base and J gave up 1 base, with 5 bases separating them. The germline gives CDR1 SGHRS, CDR2 YFSETQ. The CDR3 runs 13 residues. The CDR3 loop is CASSLTANTEAFF. The DNA for the CDR3 is TGCGCCAGCAGCTTGACTGCGAACACTGAAGCTTTCTTT.

This chain joins TRBV5-6 and TRBJ2-1, with 8 nucleotides matching TRBD1. The CDR3 contains 14 residues. V lost 0 bases and J lost 5; bases outside the gene matches: 1. The germline gives CDR1 SGHDT, CDR2 YYEEEE. CDR3 residues: CASSLGTGNNEQFF. DNA of the CDR3: TGTGCCAGCAGCTTGGGGACAGGGAACAATGAGCAGTTCTTC.

V and J are TRBV10-3 and TRBJ2-1, with 8 bases identical to TRBD1. CDR1 is ENHRY, CDR2 SYGVKD, per germline. CDR3 length: 14 residues. The V and J ends lost 6 bases and 5 bases, in that order; junction bases with no gene match: 6. As DNA, the CDR3 is TGTGCCATCAGCGAGAGGACAGGGCACAATGAGCAGTTCTTC. Its protein product is CAISERTGHNEQFF.